The 5 T cell receptor beta chains below all came from one sample that was sequenced in a study of T cell clones after liver transplantation. Generated by immunoSEQ multiplex PCR, the TCRdb table keeps only in-frame clones and is missing some. There are around 71,000 clones in the sample; over 70% occur only once, and roughly 0.87% lies in the top ten. Sequenced material: CD4+ T cells from blood, taken 12 months after liver transplant. These receptor sequences come from a human patient who received a liver transplant. Some T cells here may be from the graft donor.

This chain links TRBV28 with TRBJ2-7, with a possible D match to TRBD1 (6 bases). With 10 bases removed from V and 2 bases from J, the gap between germline ends came to 24 bases. Germline CDR1 and CDR2: MDHEN and SYDVKM. The CDR3 totals 16 residues. The CDR3 region is CATYPTPGTRPYEQYF. DNA for the CDR3: TGTGCCACCTATCCTACCCCCGGGACACGTCCCTACGAGCAGTACTTC.

J is TRBJ1-3 and V is TRBV11-2, with D perhaps matching TRBD1 (5 bases). CDR1 is SGHAT and CDR2 is FQNNGV in the germline V gene. V lost 5 bases and J lost 8, with 16 bases in between. The CDR3 is made up of 14 amino acids. The CDR3 reads CASSQKGPGDTIYF. CDR3 in DNA: TGTGCCAGCAGCCAAAAGGGGCCGGGGGACACCATATATTTT.

The count of this clone is one. The genes are TRBV13 and TRBJ1-3; D is possibly TRBD1 (5 bases). The CDR3 is made up of 15 amino acids. Trimming removed 6 bases at V and 0 bases at J, with 12 bases between. Germline values: CDR1 PRHDT, CDR2 FYEKMQ (reference sequence). The CDR3 sequence: CASSPGTGSGNTIYF. DNA of the CDR3: TGTGCCAGCAGTCCTGGGACGGGCTCTGGAAACACCATATATTTT. Drawing the rest from reference TRBV13 and TRBJ1-3, the complete variable domain is AAGVIQSPRHLIKEKRETATLKCYPIPRHDTVYWYQQGPGQDPQFLISFYEKMQSDKGSIPDRFSAQQFSDYHSELNMSSLELGDSALYFCASSPGTGSGNTIYFGEGSWLTVV.

Only one count was recorded for this clone. The chain has TRBV10-3 and TRBJ2-1; 10 bases are a match to TRBD2. The CDR3 totals 14 residues. V was clipped by 3 bases and J by 8 bases; unmatched bases: 4. Germline V lookup: CDR1 ENHRY, CDR2 SYGVKD. For the CDR3, the DNA is TGTGCCATCAGTGAAACTAGCGGGAACCATGAGCAGTTCTTC. Translating gives CAISETSGNHEQFF.

The J gene is TRBJ2-7, the V gene TRBV11-2, with D possibly TRBD2 on 5 matching bases. The germline CDR1 and CDR2 sequences are SGHAT and FQNNGV. The CDR3 extends over 15 amino acids. V lost 1 base and J 0 bases, leaving 10 bases between the germline ends. In DNA form, the CDR3 reads TGTGCCAGCAGCTTAGGGAGCGGAGCCTCCTACGAGCAGTACTTC. It yields the protein CASSLGSGASYEQYF.